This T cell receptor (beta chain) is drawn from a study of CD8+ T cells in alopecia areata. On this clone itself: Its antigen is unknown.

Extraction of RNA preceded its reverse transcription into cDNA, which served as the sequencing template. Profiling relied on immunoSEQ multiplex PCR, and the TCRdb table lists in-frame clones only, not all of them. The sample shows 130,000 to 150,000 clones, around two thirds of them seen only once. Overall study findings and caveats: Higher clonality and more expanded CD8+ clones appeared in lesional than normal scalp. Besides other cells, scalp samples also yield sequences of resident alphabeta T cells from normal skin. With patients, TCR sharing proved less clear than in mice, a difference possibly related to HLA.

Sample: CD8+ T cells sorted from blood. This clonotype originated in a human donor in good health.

The DNA of the CDR3 is TGTGCCAGCGCCCAGGGTACCGAAAAACTGTTTTTT. Translation gives CASAQGTEKLFF. The genes are TRBV6-5 and TRBJ1-4; tentatively, D is TRBD1 (5 bases). Germline V gene data show CDR1 as MNHEY and CDR2 as SVGAGI. The CDR3 totals 12 residues. Deletions cut 8 bases from V and 8 bases from J, with 12 bases between.